The clone carrying this T cell receptor beta chain has only a few counts. Antigen specificity is unknown. V was clipped by 7 bases and J by 8 bases, with 14 bases between them. The CDR3 contains 13 residues. CDR1 and CDR2 from the germline V gene are KGHSH and LQKENI. The record originates from a study of cytomegalovirus exposure and HLA in healthy donors. Study-wide results and limits: Available immune exposure information covered CMV serostatus only.

It was with 60 Vbeta and 13 Jbeta primers that the PCR ran. Only in-frame clones appear in the TCRdb table, and some are missing; sequencing was by immunoSEQ multiplex PCR. The top ten clones hold approximately 0.8% of a sample with 90,000 to 140,000 clones, roughly 15% of them seen once. The sequencing input was PBMCs. This chain joins TRBV18 and TRBJ1-4; TRBD1 might be the D (5 bases). The clonotype originates from a female donor in good health and CMV-seronegative. CDR3 sequence: CASYGGNSEKLFF. The CDR3, as DNA: TGTGCCAGCTACGGGGGTAATTCAGAAAAACTGTTTTTT.